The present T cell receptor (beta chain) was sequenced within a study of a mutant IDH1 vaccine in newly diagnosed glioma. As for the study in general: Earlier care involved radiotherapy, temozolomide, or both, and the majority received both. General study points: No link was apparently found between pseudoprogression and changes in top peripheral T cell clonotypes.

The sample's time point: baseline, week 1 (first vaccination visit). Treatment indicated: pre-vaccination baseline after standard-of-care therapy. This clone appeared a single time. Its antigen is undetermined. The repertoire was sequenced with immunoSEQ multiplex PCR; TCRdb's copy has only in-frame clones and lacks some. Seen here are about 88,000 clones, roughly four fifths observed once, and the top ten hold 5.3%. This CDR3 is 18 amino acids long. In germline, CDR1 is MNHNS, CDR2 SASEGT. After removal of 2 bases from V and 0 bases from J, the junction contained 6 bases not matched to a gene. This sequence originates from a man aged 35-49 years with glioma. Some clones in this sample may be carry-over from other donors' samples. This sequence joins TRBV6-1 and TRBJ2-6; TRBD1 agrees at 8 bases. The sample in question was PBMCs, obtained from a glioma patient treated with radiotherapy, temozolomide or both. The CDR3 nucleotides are TGTGCCAGCAGTGAAAATGGACAGGGCCTCTCTGGGGCCAACGTCCTGACTTTC. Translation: CASSENGQGLSGANVLTF.